This is a list of T cell receptor beta chains from one sample in a study of cytomegalovirus exposure and HLA in healthy donors. Assay used: immunoSEQ multiplex PCR; TCRdb lists only in-frame clones, some missing. The sample carries some 150,000 clones, roughly 73% recorded once. Sequenced sample: PBMCs. All receptors come from a female donor in good health and CMV-seronegative. Both conserved end residues are part of each CDR3. A D gene is named only where the DNA matches it firmly. Expanded clones get a size class; other rows say once, few or many, or leave the size out.

D: TRBD2; size: .; J: TRBJ2-1; V: TRBV11-3; DNA: TGTGCCAGCAGCTTAGATATTGAGAGCGGGGTCTACAATGAGCAGTTCTTC; CDR3: CASSLDIESGVYNEQFF
D: .; size: .; J: TRBJ2-7; V: TRBV11-1; DNA: TGTGCCAGCAGCTTAACACGAGGGGACATCTACGAGCAGTACTTC; CDR3: CASSLTRGDIYEQYF
D: .; size: few; J: TRBJ1-4; V: TRBV2; DNA: TGTGCCAGCAGTGAAACGACAGCTGCAACTAATGAAAAACTGTTTTTT; CDR3: CASSETTAATNEKLFF
D: TRBD2; size: .; J: TRBJ2-7; V: TRBV2; DNA: TGTGCCAGCAGTGATTGGACTAGCGGGGGATACGAGCAGTACTTC; CDR3: CASSDWTSGGYEQYF
D: .; size: .; J: TRBJ1-1; V: TRBV5-6; DNA: TGTGCCAGCAGGGAGGTTGAGGAGAGGACTGAAGCTTTCTTT; CDR3: CASREVEERTEAFF
D: .; size: few; J: TRBJ1-4; V: TRBV30; DNA: TGTGCCTGGAGTGGAGGAGCTAATGAAAAACTGTTTTTT; CDR3: CAWSGGANEKLFF
D: .; size: .; J: TRBJ1-3; V: TRBV11-3; DNA: TGTGCCAGCAGCTTGTTGCCGCCGAGCTCTGGAAACACCATATATTTT; CDR3: CASSLLPPSSGNTIYF
D: TRBD2; size: .; J: TRBJ2-5; V: TRBV7-9; DNA: TGTGCCAGCAGCGAGACTAGCGGGAGTGGGGAGACCCAGTACTTC; CDR3: CASSETSGSGETQYF
D: TRBD1; size: .; J: TRBJ2-1; V: TRBV7-8; DNA: TGTGCCAGCAGCGACGGGAACAGGGGTGAGCAGTTCTTC; CDR3: CASSDGNRGEQFF
D: TRBD2; size: .; J: TRBJ2-7; V: TRBV5-1; DNA: TGCGCCAGCAGCTTGATCGCGGGGGGCGCCATCTACGAGCAGTACTTC; CDR3: CASSLIAGGAIYEQYF
D: TRBD2; size: .; J: TRBJ2-1; V: TRBV12-5; DNA: TGTGCTAGTGGTTTGGCTAGCGGGTCGAGCTCCTACAATGAGCAGTTCTTC; CDR3: CASGLASGSSSYNEQFF
D: .; size: .; J: TRBJ2-7; V: TRBV7-2; DNA: TGTGCCAGCAGCTTTTCAGGGGTCTACGAGCAGTACTTC; CDR3: CASSFSGVYEQYF
D: TRBD1; size: .; J: TRBJ2-7; V: TRBV7-9; DNA: TGTTCCAGCAGCTCAGACAGGGGTCAGCAGTACTTC; CDR3: CSSSSDRGQQYF
D: .; size: .; J: TRBJ2-7; V: TRBV4-1; DNA: TGCGCCAGCAGCCCCGTCGCGGGGACAGTGATAGACGAGCAGTACTTC; CDR3: CASSPVAGTVIDEQYF
D: .; size: .; J: TRBJ1-2; V: TRBV2; DNA: TGTGCCAGCAGTTTACGGGGGGACACTAACTATGGCTACACCTTC; CDR3: CASSLRGDTNYGYTF
D: .; size: once; J: TRBJ1-2; V: TRBV5-1; DNA: TGCGCCAGCAGCCCCCAGGACAGACCCTCTAACTATGGCTACACCTTC; CDR3: CASSPQDRPSNYGYTF
D: .; size: .; J: TRBJ2-7; V: TRBV5-4; DNA: TGTGCCAGCAGCCTGGCGGGATACCAAACGAACGAGCAGTACTTC; CDR3: CASSLAGYQTNEQYF
D: .; size: .; J: TRBJ1-2; V: TRBV6-1; DNA: TGTGCCAGCAGTGTGTTAGCTAACTATGGCTACACCTTC; CDR3: CASSVLANYGYTF
D: TRBD1; size: .; J: TRBJ1-6; V: TRBV10-3; DNA: TGTGCCATCAGCGGCTTGGACAGGTTGAATTCACCCCTCCACTTT; CDR3: CAISGLDRLNSPLHF
D: .; size: once; J: TRBJ2-7; V: TRBV7-2; DNA: TGTGCCAGCAGCTCCGCGTTACCAGGTAGTGGCGAGCAGTACTTC; CDR3: CASSSALPGSGEQYF